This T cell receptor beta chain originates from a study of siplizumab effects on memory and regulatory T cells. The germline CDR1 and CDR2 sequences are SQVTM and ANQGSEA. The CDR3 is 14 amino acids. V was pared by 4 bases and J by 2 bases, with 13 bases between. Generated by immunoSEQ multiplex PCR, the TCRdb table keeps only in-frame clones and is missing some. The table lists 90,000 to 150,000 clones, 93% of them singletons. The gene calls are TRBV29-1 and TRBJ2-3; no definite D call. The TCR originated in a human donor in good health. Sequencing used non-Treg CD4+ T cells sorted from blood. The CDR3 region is CSVGPRTATDTQYF. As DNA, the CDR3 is TGCAGCGTTGGTCCTAGGACCGCCACAGATACGCAGTATTTT.